Each of the 20 T cell receptor beta chains below was sequenced from the same sample in a study of cytomegalovirus exposure and HLA in healthy donors (dated by TCRdb to about 2017). Libraries were constructed by the immunoSEQ multiplex PCR assay. For the multiplex PCR, a mixture combining 60 forward primers for TCR Vbeta segments and 13 reverse primers for TCR Jbeta segments was used. TCRdb stores this immuneACCESS table with in-frame sequences only. Part of the clones is absent; in the studies checked, under half of the shortfall reflects unresolved V genes, and no reason is known for the rest. Recorded for this sample are 200,000 to 250,000 clones; more than 65% of them occurred a single time. The top ten clonotypes cover about 1.7% of the sample. The sequenced material came from PBMCs. All receptors come from a man aged 45-60 years in good health and CMV-seronegative.

The genes are TRBV19 and TRBJ2-1, with 7 bases identical to TRBD2. Germline V gives CDR1 LNHDA, CDR2 SQIVND (reference sequence). V shed 7 bases and J 0 bases; nucleotides not matched to a gene: 3. The length of the CDR3 is 14 residues. The CDR3 coding sequence is TGTGCCAGTACACGCGGGAGCTCCTACAATGAGCAGTTCTTC. As protein: CASTRGSSYNEQFF. Complete variable domain (other parts from reference TRBV19 and TRBJ2-1): DGGITQSPKYLFRKEGQNVTLSCEQNLNHDAMYWYRQDPGQGLRLIYYSQIVNDFQKGDIAEGYSVSREKKESFPLTVTSAQKNPTAFYLCASTRGSSYNEQFFGPGTRLTVL.

V usage is TRBV5-4 and J usage is TRBJ2-7; D possibly corresponds to TRBD1 (5 bases). The CDR3 loop spans 16 amino acids. Germline loops: CDR1 SGHNT, CDR2 YYREEE (reference sequence). V lost 4 bases to trimming and J lost 6 bases, with 23 bases between them. The DNA for the CDR3 is TGTGCCAGCAGCCCGGACCTTCAGGGTTTTAGTCGCGAGCAGTACTTC. Translation: CASSPDLQGFSREQYF.

This sequence joins TRBV10-3 and TRBJ2-2, with 7 nucleotides matching TRBD2. Trimming at V came to 6 bases and at J to 5 bases, leaving 12 bases not matched to a gene. CDR3 length: 16 amino acids. The germline V gene encodes CDR1 ENHRY and CDR2 SYGVKD. Here the CDR3 reads CAISGGGGRGTGELFF. In DNA, the CDR3 is TGTGCCATCAGCGGGGGAGGCGGGAGAGGGACCGGGGAGCTGTTTTTT.

The chain links TRBV6-6 to TRBJ1-3; 7 nucleotides match TRBD1. Trimming removed 5 bases from V and 2 bases from J; junction bases left unmatched: 3. Germline assignment: CDR1 MNHNY and CDR2 SVGAGI (reference sequence). This CDR3 has 14 residues. The CDR3 is CASSIQGTGNTIYF. The DNA of the CDR3 is TGTGCCAGCAGTATACAGGGGACTGGAAACACCATATATTTT.

This chain links TRBV9 with TRBJ2-3; TRBD2 aligns across 8 bases. The CDR3 is 15 residues long. The germline CDR1 and CDR2 sequences are SGDLS and YYNGEE. Trimming cost V 1 base and J 0 bases; bases outside gene matches: 1. CDR3 amino acids: CASSVLAGSTDTQYF. The CDR3 coding sequence is TGTGCCAGCAGCGTACTAGCGGGCAGCACAGATACGCAGTATTTT.

The V and J genes are TRBV6-6 and TRBJ2-3; D gene uncertain. The CDR3 covers 14 residues. V dropped 7 bases and J dropped 2 bases, with 13 bases sitting between them. Germline V CDR1 and CDR2: MNHNY, SVGAGI (reference sequence). CDR3 bases: TGTGCCAGCACCCCGGTGTCATACACAGATACGCAGTATTTT. Its protein is CASTPVSYTDTQYF.

The rearrangement uses TRBV6-6 and TRBJ2-7; TRBD1 matches 8 bases. This CDR3 contains 16 residues. Per germline, CDR1 MNHNY and CDR2 SVGAGI (reference sequence). V shed 6 bases, J shed 2 bases, and the junction held 12 bases outside the gene matches. DNA of the CDR3: TGTGCCAGCAGCCTCCAATACGGGACAGGCGCCTACGAGCAGTACTTC. Its protein product is CASSLQYGTGAYEQYF.

The gene calls are TRBV11-2 and TRBJ2-2; 12 nucleotides agree with TRBD2. This CDR3 has 17 residues. CDR1 is SGHAT, CDR2 FQNNGV, per germline. Unmatched junction bases numbered 6, after V lost 5 bases and J lost 2 bases. CDR3 bases: TGTGCCAGCAGCCGGGGGACTAGCGGGTACAACACCGGGGAGCTGTTTTTT. It yields the protein CASSRGTSGYNTGELFF.

This sequence joins TRBV30 and TRBJ2-7, with 13 bases identical to TRBD2. This CDR3 contains 15 residues. Trimming removed 2 bases from V and 3 bases from J; junction bases left unmatched: 4. In germline, CDR1 is GTSNPN, CDR2 SVGIG (reference sequence). This CDR3 is CAWSSGLAGVYEQYF. The CDR3 coding sequence is TGTGCCTGGAGTTCCGGACTAGCGGGAGTCTACGAGCAGTACTTC.

This chain joins TRBV19 and TRBJ1-1, with D perhaps matching TRBD1 (5 bases). Trimming removed 10 bases from V and 1 base from J, with 13 bases in between. CDR3 size: 13 residues. The germline CDR1 and CDR2 sequences are LNHDA and SQIVND (reference sequence). This CDR3 reads CATKQQENTEAFF. Here the CDR3 DNA reads TGTGCCACCAAGCAACAGGAGAACACTGAAGCTTTCTTT. Variable domain in full (rest from reference TRBV19 and TRBJ1-1): DGGITQSPKYLFRKEGQNVTLSCEQNLNHDAMYWYRQDPGQGLRLIYYSQIVNDFQKGDIAEGYSVSREKKESFPLTVTSAQKNPTAFYLCATKQQENTEAFFGQGTRLTVV.

Turning to this clone: At the DNA level, this CDR3 is encoded by other sequences in the same sample as well. The rearrangement uses TRBV10-3 and TRBJ1-2; a possible D gene is TRBD1 (5 bases). Per the germline V gene, CDR1 is ENHRY and CDR2 is SYGVKD. The CDR3 covers 15 residues. V was pared by 0 bases and J by 4 bases, with 12 bases between. CDR3 bases: TGTGCCATCAGTGAGTCACCAGGGTACTCCTATGGCTACACCTTC. This gives the protein CAISESPGYSYGYTF.

V gene TRBV18 combines with J gene TRBJ1-2; TRBD1 matches at 9 bases. Germline CDR1 is KGHSH and CDR2 is LQKENI. After removal of 5 bases from V and 7 bases from J, the junction contained 2 bases not matched to a gene. This CDR3 spans 12 amino acids. In DNA form, the CDR3 reads TGTGCCAGCTCATCACAGGGGGCTGGCTACACCTTC. Its protein is CASSSQGAGYTF.

The CDR3, as DNA: TGTGCCAGCTCACCAGCAGGACTCACAGATACGCAGTATTTT. Encoded protein: CASSPAGLTDTQYF. V gene TRBV18 combines with J gene TRBJ2-3, with D perhaps TRBD2 (5 bases). Germline V gives CDR1 KGHSH, CDR2 LQKENI. CDR3 length: 14 residues. V shed 2 bases and J shed 2 bases, with 8 bases lying between them.

The DNA of the CDR3 is TGTGCCAGCAGCCCCAGGAGGGAGGAGCAGTTCTTC. Translating it yields CASSPRREEQFF. The chain is built from TRBV7-9 and TRBJ2-1; tentatively, D is TRBD2 (6 bases). Looked up from germline, CDR1 is SEHNR and CDR2 is FQNEAQ (reference sequence). The germline V and J ends were trimmed by 5 bases and 10 bases, with 12 bases remaining between them. The CDR3 contains 12 residues.

The chain links TRBV6-6 to TRBJ2-7; D perhaps matches TRBD2 (6 bases). CDR1 is MNHNY and CDR2 is SVGAGI in the germline V gene (reference sequence). V was trimmed by 4 bases and J by 1 base, leaving 11 bases between them. The CDR3 runs to 14 residues. CDR3 residues: CASSSGDSSYEQYF. CDR3 nucleotide sequence: TGTGCCAGCAGTTCCGGGGACTCTTCCTACGAGCAGTACTTC.

The chain is built from TRBV19 and TRBJ1-2, with D possibly TRBD1 on 5 matching bases. The CDR3 runs 15 residues. Germline CDR1 and CDR2: LNHDA and SQIVND (reference sequence). The germline V and J ends were trimmed by 0 bases and 5 bases, with 13 bases remaining between them. DNA of the CDR3: TGTGCCAGTAGTATAGAGACCCGGCGGGGGTATGGCTACACCTTC. Translation gives CASSIETRRGYGYTF.

The J gene is TRBJ2-3, the V gene TRBV18; 11 bases agree with TRBD2. Germline V gene sequence: CDR1 KGHSH, CDR2 LQKENI. The CDR3 is made up of 14 amino acids. Trimming took 3 bases from V and 5 from J; bases not matched to a gene: 1. CDR3: CASSPGTSGDTQYF. The CDR3 DNA reads as TGTGCCAGCTCACCCGGGACTAGCGGAGATACGCAGTATTTT.

The chain joins TRBV11-2 to TRBJ2-1; 8 bases line up with TRBD1. Per the germline V gene, CDR1 is SGHAT and CDR2 is FQNNGV. Losses at the gene ends were 1 base for V and 0 bases for J; bases not matched to a gene: 8. The CDR3 length is 18 residues. The CDR3 DNA sequence: TGTGCCAGCAGCTTAGCCGGGGACAGGCGAAGCTCCTACAATGAGCAGTTCTTC. Residues: CASSLAGDRRSSYNEQFF. The full variable domain, in which reference TRBV11-2 and TRBJ2-1 provide the parts outside the CDR3, is EAGVAQSPRYKIIEKRQSVAFWCNPISGHATLYWYQQILGQGPKLLIQFQNNGVVDDSQLPKDRFSAERLKGVDSTLKIQPAKLEDSAVYLCASSLAGDRRSSYNEQFFGPGTRLTVL.

The chain carries TRBV18 and TRBJ1-6; TRBD1 matches at 9 bases. The CDR3 spans 13 residues. The trim removed 4 bases at V and 8 bases at J, leaving 0 bases unmatched. The V gene's germline CDR1 is KGHSH and CDR2 LQKENI. CDR3 sequence: CASSRDRDSPLHF. In nucleotides, the CDR3 is TGTGCCAGCTCACGGGACAGGGATTCACCCCTCCACTTT.

V usage is TRBV7-2 and J usage is TRBJ2-7; D is possibly TRBD2 (6 bases). Trimming removed 2 bases at V and 5 bases at J, with 10 bases between. The CDR3 extends over 13 amino acids. Germline V gene lookup returns CDR1 SGHTA and CDR2 FQGNSA. CDR3 sequence reads: CASSLTGVNEQYF. CDR3 nucleotide sequence: TGTGCCAGCAGCTTAACGGGGGTAAACGAGCAGTACTTC.